The 25 T cell receptor beta chains reported below all come from one sample, sequenced in a study of blood T cell repertoires in COVID-19. Libraries were prepared by immunoSEQ multiplex PCR; TCRdb keeps only in-frame clonotypes and omits some of them. The repertoire includes fewer than 250,000 clones, around 90% of them detected once, and under 5% sits in the top ten. The material sequenced was peripheral blood. Receptors originate from a human donor in a cohort sampled during active COVID-19.

This sequence joins TRBV21-1 and TRBJ1-1; the table names TRBD1, a call not compared with the DNA. TRBV21-1 is recorded as a pseudogene. CDR3 length: 20 amino acids. DNA for the CDR3: TGTGCCAGCAGCAAAGCAAGCTTCATAGGAAAGGGACACCTGAACACTGAAGCTTTCTTT. It codes for CASSKASFIGKGHLNTEAFF.

The count of this clone is one. V usage is TRBV6-5 and J usage is TRBJ1-1; the match to TRBD1 covers 7 bases. This CDR3 has 13 amino acids. CDR1 and CDR2 from the germline V gene are MNHEY and SVGAGI. V shed 9 bases, J shed 6 bases, and the junction held 10 bases outside the gene matches. The CDR3 DNA reads TGTGCCAGTTCACAGGGGATGAATGCTGAAGCTTTCTTT. This sequence encodes CASSQGMNAEAFF.

The rearrangement uses TRBV10-3 and TRBJ2-7; 7 positions agree with TRBD2. From germline, CDR1 is ENHRY and CDR2 SYGVKD. The CDR3 runs 14 residues. V was clipped by 6 bases and J by 6 bases; unmatched bases: 11. The CDR3 DNA reads TGTGCCATCAGGAGAGCAAGCGGGAAAGGCGAGCAGTACTTC. It specifies CAIRRASGKGEQYF.

The rearrangement joins TRBV27 to TRBJ2-1, with 7 bases identical to TRBD2. With 5 bases clipped from V and 7 bases from J, the junction kept 17 bases outside the gene matches. Germline V lookup: CDR1 MNHEY, CDR2 SMNVEV (reference sequence). The length of the CDR3 is 17 residues. The CDR3 DNA is TGTGCCAGCAGTACAACACCATCCTTAGCGGGCCGAAATGAGCAGTTCTTC. Amino acid sequence: CASSTTPSLAGRNEQFF.

The DNA of the CDR3 is TGTGCCAGCAGCCTCTCCAGGACAGGGTCCTACGAGCAGTACTTC. This sequence encodes CASSLSRTGSYEQYF. The rearrangement uses TRBV28 and TRBJ2-7; 8 bases match TRBD1. After removal of 6 bases from V and 1 base from J, the junction contained 8 bases not matched to a gene. The V gene's germline CDR1 is MDHEN and CDR2 SYDVKM. The CDR3 loop spans 15 amino acids.

The chain joins TRBV27 to TRBJ2-1; D unclear. The germline V and J ends were trimmed by 4 bases and 0 bases, with 10 bases remaining between them. The CDR3 has 15 residues. Germline values: CDR1 MNHEY, CDR2 SMNVEV (reference sequence). The CDR3 here is CASSSYSLSYNEQFF. The CDR3 DNA follows: TGTGCCAGCAGTTCCTACAGCCTCTCCTACAATGAGCAGTTCTTC.

The chain uses TRBV27 and TRBJ2-1, with D possibly TRBD2 on 6 matching bases. The CDR3 has 14 residues. Between the trimmed V and J ends, which lost 5 bases and 1 base, there was a span of 9 bases. Germline V CDR1 and CDR2: MNHEY, SMNVEV (reference sequence). The DNA of the CDR3 is TGTGCCAGCAGTCTCGGGACTTCCTACAATGAGCAGTTCTTC. This sequence encodes CASSLGTSYNEQFF.

V gene TRBV6-5 combines with J gene TRBJ2-5; 7 bases align to TRBD2. Germline CDR1 and CDR2: MNHEY and SVGAGI. V was clipped by 2 bases and J by 4 bases; unmatched bases: 7. The CDR3 length is 15 residues. CDR3 protein: CASSYGAGAPETQYF. CDR3 DNA sequence: TGTGCCAGCAGTTACGGGGCGGGAGCCCCAGAGACCCAGTACTTC.

The gene calls are TRBV5-5 and TRBJ2-3; no clear D gene. From germline, CDR1 is SGHKS and CDR2 YYEKEE (reference sequence). Between the trimmed V and J ends, which lost 4 bases and 11 bases, there was a span of 11 bases. This CDR3 region has 11 residues. As DNA, the CDR3 is TGTGCCAGCAGCGGGCAGATGCAGCAGTATTTT. Protein sequence: CASSGQMQQYF.

The chain couples TRBV19 to TRBJ2-7, with 8 bases aligning to TRBD2. After removal of 1 base from V and 0 bases from J, the junction contained 11 bases not matched to a gene. Germline CDR1 and CDR2: LNHDA and SQIVND (reference sequence). The CDR3 is 18 residues long. The CDR3 nucleotides read TGTGCCAGTAGTATAGGGGTAGCGGGAAGCGCCAGCTCCTACGAGCAGTACTTC. It is translated as CASSIGVAGSASSYEQYF.

The chain employs TRBV11-2 and TRBJ1-1; D call uncertain. The CDR3 contains 14 residues. Trimming removed 1 base from V and 2 bases from J, with 8 bases in between. Germline V gene lookup returns CDR1 SGHAT and CDR2 FQNNGV. The CDR3 protein is CASSLASGNTEAFF. The CDR3 region has the DNA TGTGCCAGCAGCTTAGCTTCCGGTAACACTGAAGCTTTCTTT.

The chain links TRBV7-8 to TRBJ2-3; a weak D match, TRBD2 (5 bases). CDR1 is SGHVS, CDR2 FQNEAQ, per germline. CDR3 length: 16 amino acids. Trimming pared 4 bases from V and 1 base from J, leaving 15 bases between. The CDR3 loop reads CASSSGAVGGTDTQYF. The CDR3 coding sequence is TGTGCCAGCAGCTCCGGAGCGGTAGGTGGCACAGATACGCAGTATTTT.

The rearrangement links TRBV7-2 to TRBJ2-7, with 9 bases identical to TRBD1. Per germline, CDR1 SGHTA and CDR2 FQGNSA. J was trimmed by 4 bases and V by 3 bases; bases with no gene match: 13. The CDR3 has 17 amino acids. The CDR3 nucleotides are TGTGCCAGCAGCTTGGGGGGGACAGGGCATGCGGGGTACGAGCAGTACTTC. As protein: CASSLGGTGHAGYEQYF.

This clone was detected a few times. The chain recombines TRBV7-6 with TRBJ1-6; no reliable D call. Germline V gene data show CDR1 as SGHVS and CDR2 as FNYEAQ. This CDR3 contains 16 residues. Trimming took 1 base from V and 9 from J, leaving 16 bases between them. The CDR3 bases are TGTGCCAGCAGCTTAGGTTCAGGAGGGAAGGGTTCACCCCTCCACTTT. This encodes CASSLGSGGKGSPLHF.

The genes are TRBV5-4 and TRBJ2-5; D not resolved. Deletions cut 0 bases from V and 2 bases from J, with 8 bases between. The CDR3 extends over 14 amino acids. Germline values: CDR1 SGHNT, CDR2 YYREEE (reference sequence). This chain's CDR3 is CASSLGAQQETQYF. In nucleotides, the CDR3 is TGTGCCAGCAGCTTGGGGGCACAGCAAGAGACCCAGTACTTC. Complete variable domain (other parts from reference TRBV5-4 and TRBJ2-5): ETGVTQSPTHLIKTRGQQVTLRCSSQSGHNTVSWYQQALGQGPQFIFQYYREEENGRGNFPPRFSGLQFPNYSSELNVNALELDDSALYLCASSLGAQQETQYFGPGTRLLVL.

This chain uses TRBV19 with TRBJ1-6; D remains unclear. Trimming took 3 bases from V and 5 from J, leaving 8 bases between them. Per germline, CDR1 LNHDA and CDR2 SQIVND (reference sequence). This CDR3 is built from 14 residues. This CDR3 is CASSIARNNSPLHF. CDR3 coding DNA: TGTGCCAGTAGTATTGCCAGGAATAATTCACCCCTCCACTTT.

This clone was detected once. The CDR3 region is CASSLGGGDEQYF. CDR3 sequence (DNA): TGCGCCAGCAGCTTGGGTGGCGGGGACGAGCAGTACTTC. V usage is TRBV5-1 and J usage is TRBJ2-7; D is possibly TRBD2 (6 bases). The CDR3 length is 13 residues. With 0 bases removed from V and 5 bases from J, the gap between germline ends came to 9 bases. The germline CDR1 and CDR2 sequences are SGHRS and YFSETQ.

This chain uses TRBV6-1 with TRBJ1-6; 10 positions agree with TRBD1. V was pared by 4 bases and J by 13 bases, with 13 bases of the junction left unmatched. Looked up from germline, CDR1 is MNHNS and CDR2 is SASEGT. CDR3 length equals 16 residues. The CDR3 region is CASSVGQGDGSSPLHF. In nucleotides, the CDR3 is TGTGCCAGCAGTGTCGGACAGGGGGATGGTAGTTCCCCCCTCCACTTT.

Here the CDR3 DNA reads TGTGCCAGCAGACAGGGGGCTTCACCCCTCCACTTT. Translation: CASRQGASPLHF. The chain combines TRBV2 with TRBJ1-6; 9 bases fit TRBD1. Germline V CDR1 and CDR2: SNHLY, FYNNEI. This CDR3 is built from 12 residues. J lost 9 bases, V lost 6 bases, and 0 bases had no gene match.

V gene TRBV4-3 combines with J gene TRBJ1-3; tentatively, D is TRBD1 (5 bases). Trimming removed 1 base from V and 8 bases from J, with 12 bases in between. CDR1 and CDR2 from the germline V gene are LGHNA and YSLEER. This CDR3 has 14 residues. The DNA for the CDR3 is TGCGCCAGCAGCCAAGCCACAGGTTGGGACACCATATATTTT. Translation gives CASSQATGWDTIYF.

This sequence joins TRBV5-1 and TRBJ1-1, with TRBD1 identical over 9 bases. The germline CDR1 and CDR2 sequences are SGHRS and YFSETQ. V shed 4 bases and J 0 bases; nucleotides not matched to a gene: 1. The CDR3 is 14 residues long. The CDR3 sequence: CASSGQGLNTEAFF. The DNA of the CDR3 is TGCGCCAGCAGCGGACAGGGGTTGAACACTGAAGCTTTCTTT.

The chain carries TRBV7-6 and TRBJ2-1; TRBD2 agrees at 9 bases. CDR3 length: 16 residues. The V gene end was trimmed by 4 bases and the J gene end by 7 bases; junction bases not matched to a gene: 11. Germline CDR1 is SGHVS and CDR2 is FNYEAQ. The CDR3, as DNA: TGTGCCAGCAGCTCCCAACCTAGCGGGAATGGAAATGAGCAGTTCTTC. As protein: CASSSQPSGNGNEQFF.

The chain joins TRBV7-9 to TRBJ1-1; unclear D gene. Germline-derived CDR1 and CDR2 are SEHNR and FQNEAQ (reference sequence). Trimming took off 3 bases at V and 3 bases at J, with 17 bases between the two ends. The length of the CDR3 is 16 residues. The chain's CDR3 is CASSFPGGGRDTEAFF. As DNA, the CDR3 is TGTGCCAGCAGCTTCCCGGGTGGAGGGAGGGACACTGAAGCTTTCTTT.

This chain joins TRBV10-3 and TRBJ2-7; TRBD1 matches 10 bases. J gave up 5 bases and V 11 bases, and 9 bases lay outside the gene matches. CDR3 size: 13 residues. From germline, CDR1 is ENHRY and CDR2 SYGVKD. This CDR3 is CAAAGTGVDEQYF. CDR3 nucleotides: TGTGCCGCGGCCGGGACAGGGGTCGACGAGCAGTACTTC.

This chain joins TRBV4-1 and TRBJ2-2; D perhaps matches TRBD2 (6 bases). The CDR3 runs 17 residues. Germline CDR1 and CDR2: MGHRA and YSYEKL. V was pared by 0 bases and J by 13 bases, with 24 bases between. This chain's CDR3 is CASSQDGGTDFGRRLFF. The CDR3 DNA reads as TGCGCCAGCAGCCAAGATGGGGGGACGGACTTCGGGCGGAGGCTGTTTTTT.